This TCR beta chain comes out of a study of T cell repertoires in cytomegalovirus infection. Across the whole study: Well-studied HLA-B-restricted epitopes and recently identified HLA-C-restricted epitopes of CMV were both used in the study. Indications came from public TCR beta signatures; they pointed to CMV infection and to a matching HLA type.

A single record per CDR3 protein comes from TCRdb applying MiXCR to the reads. This table has tens of thousands of distinct CDR3 sequences, about 18% appearing once. Whole-study findings and limits: Within the response measured ex vivo, HLA-C-restricted CMV-specific TCR beta clonotypes were dominant. Cumulative public TCR beta family frequency identified CMV carriers with the relevant HLA.

This clonotype was recorded many times. Antigen: not known. The CDR3 totals 15 residues. The germline V gene encodes CDR1 SGHAT and CDR2 FQNNGV. The germline V and J ends were trimmed by 3 bases and 6 bases, with 17 bases remaining between them. This material consisted of CD8+ T cells from cultured PBMCs, taken from culture after CMV antigen stimulation. The TCR sequence derives from a human donor in good health (CMV status not recorded). Some clones in this sample may be carry-over from other donors' samples. This chain joins TRBV11-2 and TRBJ1-1; D is unclear. The CDR3 region has the DNA TGTGCCAGCAGCTTCGTCTCCGGGCCCTTCCCTGAAGCTTTCTTT. It translates to CASSFVSGPFPEAFF.